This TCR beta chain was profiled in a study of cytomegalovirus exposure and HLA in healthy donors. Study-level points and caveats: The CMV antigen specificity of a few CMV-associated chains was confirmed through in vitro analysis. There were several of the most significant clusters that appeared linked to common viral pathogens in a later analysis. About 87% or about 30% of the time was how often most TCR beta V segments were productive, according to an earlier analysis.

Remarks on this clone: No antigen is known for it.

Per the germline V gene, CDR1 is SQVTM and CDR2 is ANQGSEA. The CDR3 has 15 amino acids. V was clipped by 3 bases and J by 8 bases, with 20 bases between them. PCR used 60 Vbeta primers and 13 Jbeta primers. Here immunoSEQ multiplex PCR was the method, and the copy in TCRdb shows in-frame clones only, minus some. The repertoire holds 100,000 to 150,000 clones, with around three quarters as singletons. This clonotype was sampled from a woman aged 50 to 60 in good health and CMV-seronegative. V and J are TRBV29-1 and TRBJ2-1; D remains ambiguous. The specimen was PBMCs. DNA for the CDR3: TGCAGCGTTGAGAGTTATGAGTTTGTGGTCGATGAGCAGTTCTTC. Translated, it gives CSVESYEFVVDEQFF.